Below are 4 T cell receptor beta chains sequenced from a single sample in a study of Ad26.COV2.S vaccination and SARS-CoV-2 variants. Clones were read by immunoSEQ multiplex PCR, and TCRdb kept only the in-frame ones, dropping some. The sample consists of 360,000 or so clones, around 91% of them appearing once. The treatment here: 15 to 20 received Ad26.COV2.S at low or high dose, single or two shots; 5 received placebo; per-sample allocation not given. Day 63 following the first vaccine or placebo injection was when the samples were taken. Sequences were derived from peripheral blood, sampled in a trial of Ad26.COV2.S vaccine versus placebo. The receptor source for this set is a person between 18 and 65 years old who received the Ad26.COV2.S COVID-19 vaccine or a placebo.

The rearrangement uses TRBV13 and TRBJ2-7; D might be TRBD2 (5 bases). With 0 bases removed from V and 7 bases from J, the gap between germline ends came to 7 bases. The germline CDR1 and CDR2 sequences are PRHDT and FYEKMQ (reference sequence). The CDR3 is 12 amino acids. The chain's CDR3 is CASSLGGREQYF. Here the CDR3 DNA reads TGTGCCAGCAGCTTAGGAGGGAGAGAGCAGTACTTC.

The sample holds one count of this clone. This chain's CDR3 is CASSLNRNEQFF. The CDR3 bases are TGTGCCAGCAGTCTCAATCGAAATGAGCAGTTCTTC. This chain links TRBV12-3 or TRBV12-4 with TRBJ2-1; D gene uncertain. V was cut by 5 bases and J by 7 bases, with 9 bases left in between. The length of the CDR3 is 12 residues.

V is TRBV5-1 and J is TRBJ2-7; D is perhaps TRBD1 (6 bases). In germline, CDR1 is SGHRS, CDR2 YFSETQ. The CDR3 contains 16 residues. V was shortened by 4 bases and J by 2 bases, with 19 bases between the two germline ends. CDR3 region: CASSLAISDSTYEQYF. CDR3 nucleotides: TGCGCCAGCAGCCTAGCCATATCGGACAGTACCTACGAGCAGTACTTC.

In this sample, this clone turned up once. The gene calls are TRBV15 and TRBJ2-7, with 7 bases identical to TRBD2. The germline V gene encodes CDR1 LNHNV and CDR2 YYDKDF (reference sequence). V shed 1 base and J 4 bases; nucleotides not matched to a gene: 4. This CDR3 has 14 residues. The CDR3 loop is CATSRGGGSYEQYF. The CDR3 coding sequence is TGTGCCACCAGCAGAGGAGGCGGGAGTTACGAGCAGTACTTC.